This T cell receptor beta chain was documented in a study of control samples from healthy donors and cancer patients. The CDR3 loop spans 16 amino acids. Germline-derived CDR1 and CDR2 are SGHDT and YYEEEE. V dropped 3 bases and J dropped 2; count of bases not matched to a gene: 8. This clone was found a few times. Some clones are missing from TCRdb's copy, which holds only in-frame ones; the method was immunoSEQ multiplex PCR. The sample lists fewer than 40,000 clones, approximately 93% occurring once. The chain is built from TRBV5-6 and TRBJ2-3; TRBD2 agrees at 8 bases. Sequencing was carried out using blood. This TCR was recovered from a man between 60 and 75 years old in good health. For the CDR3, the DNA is TGTGCCAGCAGCTCCACGGGGACTAGGGTCACAGATACGCAGTATTTT. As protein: CASSSTGTRVTDTQYF.